This TCR beta chain was identified in a study of blood T cell repertoires in COVID-19. Looking at the study overall: Specimens from acute and convalescent COVID-19 originated in the United States, Italy and Spain. Sample material is recorded as cDNA or gDNA derived from T cells, B-cell-depleted T cells, or PBMCs.

Germline V gene sequence: CDR1 MRHNA, CDR2 SNTAGT. V was shortened by 6 bases and J by 6 bases, with 17 bases between the two germline ends. The length of the CDR3 is 15 residues. As processed by the authors: For nucleated cells, counts were estimated from reference gene primer amplification. TCRdb keeps only in-frame clones here, not all; method: immunoSEQ multiplex PCR. From that table come the V and J calls and clone size; the DNA was used to work out D and trimming. Of roughly 79,000 clones in the sample, almost 85% were seen once. This clone has just one count. The clonotype originates from a human donor in a cohort sampled during active COVID-19. Sequencing was done on a sample of peripheral blood. The chain couples TRBV6-4 to TRBJ1-4, with D maybe TRBD1 (5 bases). The CDR3 spells CASRAVGWGDEKLFF. The DNA of the CDR3 is TGTGCCAGCAGAGCCGTGGGGTGGGGGGATGAAAAACTGTTTTTT.